What follows are 9 T cell receptor beta chains derived from one specimen sequenced in a study of T-cell memory formation after mild COVID-19. MiXCR, applied by TCRdb to the 5' RACE reads, yields one record per CDR3 protein. This sample carries 200,000 or so distinct CDR3 sequences, 9% to 10% of them seen once, and the ten largest clones take approximately 3.3%. Input material: PBMCs or a T cell subset sorted from them (not recorded which). All receptors derive from a man between 18 and 29 years old who had mild COVID-19 (a few samples of this study predate the infection). Cell type and time point are not known.

This clonotype was observed at least ten times. This rearrangement joins TRBV5-1 to TRBJ2-1; D is possibly TRBD1 (5 bases). This CDR3 has 14 residues. Trimming left V 4 bases short and J 0 bases short, with 8 bases between. Germline V gene sequence: CDR1 SGHRS, CDR2 YFSETQ. The CDR3 nucleotides are TGCGCCAGCAGCGGACAAAGCTCCTACAATGAGCAGTTCTTC. Its protein is CASSGQSSYNEQFF.

At least ten counts were recorded for this clonotype. The V gene is TRBV6-6, the J gene TRBJ2-7, with TRBD2 identical over 10 bases. With V trimmed by 2 bases and J by 2 bases, 6 bases remained unmatched. From germline, CDR1 is MNHNY and CDR2 SVGAGI (reference sequence). The CDR3 contains 16 residues. The CDR3 DNA reads as TGTGCCAGCAGTTACGGTAGCGGGGGGTCCACCTACGAGCAGTACGTC. As protein: CASSYGSGGSTYEQYV.

This clonotype was found many times. The rearrangement joins TRBV9 to TRBJ2-7; D gene unclear. This CDR3 contains 15 residues. Trimming took 1 base from V and 5 from J, leaving 16 bases between them. Germline V gives CDR1 SGDLS, CDR2 YYNGEE. CDR3 sequence: CASSVTWGLPNEQYF. CDR3 nucleotide sequence: TGTGCCAGCAGCGTAACTTGGGGTCTTCCTAACGAGCAGTACTTC.

This chain joins TRBV7-2 and TRBJ1-6; 11 bases fit TRBD1. The germline gives CDR1 SGHTA, CDR2 FQGNSA. V dropped 4 bases and J dropped 2; count of bases not matched to a gene: 7. The CDR3 has 18 residues. The DNA for the CDR3 is TGTGCCAGCAGCTCCCGGGACAGGGGGGGTCCCTATAATTCACCCCTCCACTTT. Protein: CASSSRDRGGPYNSPLHF.

This clonotype occurred a few times. The chain has TRBV11-2 and TRBJ2-4; TRBD1 might be the D (5 bases). The V end was cut by 0 bases, the J end by 6 bases, with 12 bases between. This CDR3 is built from 15 residues. Germline CDR1 reads SGHAT; CDR2 reads FQNNGV. This CDR3 reads CASSLEHRRGNIQYF. CDR3 nucleotide sequence: TGTGCCAGCAGCTTAGAGCACAGGAGAGGAAACATTCAGTACTTC.

This clonotype was detected ten times or more. The V and J genes are TRBV11-2 and TRBJ2-5, with 7 positions matching TRBD2. The CDR3 is made up of 11 amino acids. Unmatched junction bases numbered 0, after V lost 6 bases and J lost 5 bases. Per germline, CDR1 SGHAT and CDR2 FQNNGV. CDR3 sequence reads: CASRGGETQYF. The CDR3 nucleotides read TGTGCCAGCAGGGGAGGGGAGACCCAGTACTTC.

In nucleotides, the CDR3 is TGCAGCGTTGGGTCCGGCAACTCTGGAAACACCATATATTTT. Its protein product is CSVGSGNSGNTIYF. This chain joins TRBV29-1 and TRBJ1-3, with D unresolved. The V end was cut by 4 bases, the J end by 0 bases, with 10 bases between. The germline V gene encodes CDR1 SQVTM and CDR2 ANQGSEA. The CDR3 covers 14 residues.

This clonotype was observed a few times. This sequence joins TRBV20-1 and TRBJ2-3; D remains unclear. This CDR3 spans 15 amino acids. Germline CDR1 is DFQATT and CDR2 is SNEGSKA (reference sequence). The DNA for the CDR3 is TGCAGCGCCTCGGAGTTGAGCACCGGCACAGATACGCAGTATTTT. Its protein product is CSASELSTGTDTQYF.

This clonotype was seen more than once but under ten times. The chain combines TRBV19 with TRBJ2-5, with a tentative D call TRBD1 (5 bases). The germline V gene has CDR1 LNHDA and CDR2 SQIVND (reference sequence). This CDR3 has 16 amino acids. V was cut by 5 bases and J by 2 bases, with 18 bases left in between. CDR3 DNA: TGTGCCAGTAGTCATCTAGGGGCCGGAATACAAGAGACCCAGTACTTC. Amino acids: CASSHLGAGIQETQYF. Supplemented by reference TRBV19 and TRBJ2-5, the full variable domain reads DGGITQSPKYLFRKEGQNVTLSCEQNLNHDAMYWYRQDPGQGLRLIYYSQIVNDFQKGDIAEGYSVSREKKESFPLTVTSAQKNPTAFYLCASSHLGAGIQETQYFGPGTRLLVL.